The rows below give T cell receptor beta chains drawn from one sample of a study of cytomegalovirus exposure and HLA in healthy donors. Assay: immunoSEQ multiplex PCR; the TCRdb copy retains only in-frame clones and omits some. The sample yields 150,000 to 200,000 clones, roughly 85% seen once. The sample consisted of PBMCs. These receptors were collected from a woman aged 50 to 60 in good health and CMV-seronegative. Each CDR3 is given with its conserved first and last residue. The D gene is left open where the match is weak. Not all rows give a size; the values are once, few, many and, for expanded clones, a class.

TRBJ2-7,-,-,TRBV28,CASSFREQYF,TGTGCCAGCAGTTTTCGTGAGCAGTACTTC
TRBJ2-1,once,TRBD1,TRBV27,CASTVGQGWGGSYNEQFF,TGTGCCAGCACCGTGGGACAGGGGTGGGGGGGCTCCTACAATGAGCAGTTCTTC
TRBJ2-1,-,TRBD1,TRBV5-1,CASSLWTGDYNEQFF,TGCGCCAGCAGCTTGTGGACAGGGGATTACAATGAGCAGTTCTTC
TRBJ1-5,-,-,TRBV19,CASSTQDSLNQPQHF,TGTGCCAGTAGTACCCAGGACAGCCTCAATCAGCCCCAGCATTTT
TRBJ1-4,-,TRBD1,TRBV28,CASSYGDRAREKLFF,TGTGCCAGCAGTTATGGGGACAGGGCGAGAGAAAAACTGTTTTTT
TRBJ2-1,-,-,TRBV10-3,CAISEPRSSYNEQFF,TGTGCCATCAGTGAACCGCGGAGCTCCTACAATGAGCAGTTCTTC
TRBJ2-3,-,-,TRBV15,CATSILEDREDTQYF,-
TRBJ2-1,-,TRBD2,TRBV6-4,CASSDSGLAGGDEQFF,TGTGCCAGCAGTGACTCGGGACTAGCGGGAGGGGATGAGCAGTTCTTC
TRBJ1-2,-,-,TRBV29-1,CSVPLGSRGNYGYTF,TGCAGCGTACCTTTGGGAAGCAGGGGTAACTATGGCTACACCTTC
TRBJ2-6,-,TRBD1,TRBV25-1,CASSGTGGLPGANVLTF,TGTGCCAGCAGCGGGACAGGGGGACTCCCTGGGGCCAACGTCCTGACTTTC
TRBJ2-3,-,-,TRBV6-5,CASSYSRSARDTQYF,TGTGCCAGCAGTTACTCGAGGTCGGCTCGAGATACGCAGTATTTT
TRBJ1-5,-,TRBD1,TRBV4-1,CASSQVDRDSNQPQHF,TGCGCCAGCAGCCAAGTCGACAGGGATAGCAATCAGCCCCAGCATTTT
TRBJ2-1,-,-,TRBV27,CASSLGGSLYNEQFF,TGTGCCAGCAGTTTAGGAGGGAGCCTTTACAATGAGCAGTTCTTC
TRBJ2-1,-,TRBD2,TRBV23-1,CASSWIAGYNEQFF,TGCGCCAGCAGTTGGATAGCGGGGTACAATGAGCAGTTCTTC
TRBJ1-1,-,-,TRBV18,CASSPLGPKGGALNTEAFF,TGTGCCAGCTCACCGCTGGGACCGAAGGGAGGCGCCTTGAACACTGAAGCTTTCTTT
TRBJ1-3,-,-,TRBV18,CASSPSLGGSGNTIYF,TGTGCCAGCTCACCGTCTTTGGGGGGCTCTGGAAACACCATATATTTT
TRBJ2-1,-,TRBD2,TRBV7-9,CASSPGLAETNEQFF,TGTGCCAGCAGCCCCGGACTAGCGGAGACCAATGAGCAGTTCTTC
TRBJ2-1,-,TRBD2,TRBV5-1,CASSLRRLAEVNEQFF,TGCGCCAGCAGCTTGCGACGACTAGCGGAGGTCAATGAGCAGTTCTTC
TRBJ2-6,-,TRBD1,TRBV4-1,CASSQAGTGTGANVLTF,TGCGCCAGCAGCCAGGCCGGGACAGGGACTGGGGCCAACGTCCTGACTTTC
TRBJ2-5,few,-,TRBV9,CASWGSGRYQETQYF,TGTGCCAGCTGGGGGAGTGGGAGGTACCAAGAGACCCAGTACTTC
TRBJ1-2,-,-,TRBV5-4,CASSLDRANLNGYTF,TGTGCCAGCAGCTTGGATAGAGCAAACCTTAATGGCTACACCTTC
TRBJ2-7,-,-,TRBV6-5,CASSYHSRDYEQYF,TGTGCCAGCAGTTACCACTCCCGGGACTACGAGCAGTACTTC
TRBJ2-1,few,-,TRBV4-1,CASSQVISPGYNEQFF,TGCGCCAGCAGCCAAGTCATTTCTCCAGGGTACAATGAGCAGTTCTTC
TRBJ1-2,-,TRBD1,TRBV2,CARRGQGDYGYTF,TGTGCCAGGCGAGGACAGGGGGACTATGGCTACACCTTC
TRBJ2-1,-,TRBD2,TRBV4-1,CASSQQTSGRANEQFF,TGCGCCAGCAGCCAACAGACTAGCGGGAGGGCCAATGAGCAGTTCTTC
TRBJ1-1,-,-,TRBV19,CASIPQGWKTTEAFF,TGTGCCAGTATACCTCAGGGGTGGAAAACCACTGAAGCTTTCTTT
TRBJ1-5,-,-,TRBV27,CASSLFSQNQPQHF,TGTGCCAGCAGTTTGTTTTCCCAAAATCAGCCCCAGCATTTT
TRBJ1-4,-,-,TRBV4-2,CASSPAATGATSEKLFF,TGTGCCAGCAGCCCCGCGGCGACGGGCGCAACTAGTGAAAAACTGTTTTTT
TRBJ1-2,-,-,TRBV4-1,CASSQVASRDNGYTF,TGCGCCAGCAGCCAAGTAGCTTCCAGGGACAATGGCTACACCTTC
TRBJ2-3,-,TRBD2,TRBV7-3,CASSLNPSGRGADTQYF,TGTGCCAGCAGCCTCAACCCTAGCGGGAGGGGGGCAGATACGCAGTATTTT
TRBJ1-5,-,TRBD1,TRBV19,CASSWDSGSAQHF,TGTGCCAGTAGTTGGGACAGCGGATCGGCCCAGCATTTT
TRBJ1-2,-,-,TRBV5-1,CASSFDSRQGYGYTF,TGCGCCAGCAGCTTTGACAGCCGCCAGGGATATGGCTACACCTTC
TRBJ1-1,-,-,TRBV28,CASSPAEGAWTEAFF,TGTGCCAGCAGTCCCGCCGAGGGAGCGTGGACTGAAGCTTTCTTT
TRBJ2-7,-,TRBD2,TRBV5-5,CASSPESGSGYEQYF,TGTGCCAGCAGCCCTGAGAGCGGGAGTGGCTACGAGCAGTACTTC
TRBJ2-1,-,TRBD2,TRBV7-3,CASSSGLAGTSHEQFF,TGTGCCAGCAGCTCGGGACTAGCGGGAACATCCCATGAGCAGTTCTTC
TRBJ2-1,-,TRBD2,TRBV4-3,CASSQSPGGRTDEQFF,TGCGCCAGCAGCCAATCCCCCGGGGGGAGAACCGATGAGCAGTTCTTC
TRBJ2-7,-,-,TRBV5-1,CASSGGSYEQYF,TGCGCCAGCAGTGGAGGGTCCTACGAGCAGTACTTC
TRBJ2-7,few,-,TRBV28,CASSLGPGGYEQYF,TGTGCCAGCAGTTTAGGACCCGGGGGTTACGAGCAGTACTTC
TRBJ2-3,-,TRBD2,TRBV19,CASRDGSGSTDTQYF,TGTGCCAGTCGAGATGGTAGCGGGAGCACAGATACGCAGTATTTT
TRBJ2-1,-,TRBD1,TRBV27,CASKGTGSYNEQFF,TGTGCCAGCAAAGGGACAGGCTCCTACAATGAGCAGTTCTTC
TRBJ1-4,-,TRBD1,TRBV5-4,CASSPGQGGSNEKLFF,TGTGCCAGCAGCCCGGGACAGGGAGGCTCTAATGAAAAACTGTTTTTT
TRBJ1-5,-,-,TRBV7-2,CASSPSDSDQPQHF,TGTGCCAGCAGCCCGTCGGACAGCGATCAGCCCCAGCATTTT
TRBJ1-5,-,-,TRBV5-6,CASSLAVGSQTNQPQHF,TGTGCCAGCAGCTTGGCGGTTGGCAGTCAGACAAATCAGCCCCAGCATTTT
TRBJ1-5,few,TRBD1,TRBV6-5,CASSGGDRGRQPQHF,TGTGCCAGCAGTGGGGGGGACAGGGGGAGACAGCCCCAGCATTTT
TRBJ2-3,-,-,TRBV5-1,CASSLREPSTDTQYF,TGCGCCAGCAGCTTACGGGAGCCCAGCACAGATACGCAGTATTTT
TRBJ2-3,-,-,TRBV7-2,CASSPWGPGGITDTQYF,TGTGCCAGCAGCCCTTGGGGACCAGGGGGGATCACAGATACGCAGTATTTT
TRBJ1-6,-,-,TRBV7-3,CASSPSEGSPLHF,TGTGCCAGCAGCCCTTCTGAGGGTTCACCCCTCCACTTT
TRBJ2-7,-,TRBD1,TRBV10-2,CASSGTGGTYEQYF,TGCGCCAGCAGTGGAACAGGGGGGACCTACGAGCAGTACTTC
TRBJ2-3,-,-,TRBV28,CASSSEDTQYF,TGTGCCAGCAGCTCAGAAGATACGCAGTATTTT
TRBJ2-7,once,TRBD1,TRBV2,CASSAPGQGADSYEQYF,TGTGCCAGCAGTGCTCCGGGACAGGGGGCCGACTCCTACGAGCAGTACTTC